These 5 T cell receptor beta chains were sequenced from one sample in a study of blood T cell repertoires in COVID-19. Data came from immunoSEQ multiplex PCR; TCRdb stores just in-frame clones and leaves some out. The table shows 400,000 to 550,000 clones, with 70% to 90% occurring only once. Sample: PBMCs or T cells enriched from blood (not recorded which). The receptors here all came from a woman in her late teens or twenties with acute COVID-19.

The chain combines TRBV7-2 with TRBJ2-1; D ambiguous. The CDR3 is 13 residues long. In germline, CDR1 is SGHTA, CDR2 FQGNSA. The germline V and J ends were trimmed by 3 bases and 7 bases, with 10 bases remaining between them. The CDR3 sequence: CASSFYQRNEQFF. The CDR3, as DNA: TGTGCCAGCAGCTTTTACCAGAGGAATGAGCAGTTCTTC.

The chain uses TRBV9 and TRBJ2-7, with a possible D match to TRBD2 (7 bases). This CDR3 has 15 residues. Per the germline V gene, CDR1 is SGDLS and CDR2 is YYNGEE. V was clipped by 0 bases and J by 5 bases, with 15 bases between them. The CDR3 nucleotides read TGTGCCAGCAGCGTAGAATCGGCGGGGGCAGACGAGCAGTACTTC. The encoded protein is CASSVESAGADEQYF. Full variable domain (rest looked up from reference TRBV9 and TRBJ2-7): DSGVTQTPKHLITATGQRVTLRCSPRSGDLSVYWYQQSLDQGLQFLIQYYNGEERAKGNILERFSAQQFPDLHSELNLSSLELGDSALYFCASSVESAGADEQYFGPGTRLTVT.

The V and J genes are TRBV25-1 and TRBJ1-5, with a weak D call TRBD1 (6 bases). V lost 3 bases, J lost 6 bases, and 12 bases lay in between. CDR1 MGHDK and CDR2 SYGVNS come from the germline V gene. There are 14 residues in the CDR3. Here the CDR3 reads CASSEGASGQPQHF. The CDR3 region has the DNA TGTGCCAGCAGTGAGGGGGCCTCGGGTCAGCCCCAGCATTTT.

This chain joins TRBV9 and TRBJ2-7, with 11 bases fitting TRBD1. Germline V gene lookup returns CDR1 SGDLS and CDR2 YYNGEE. The ends lost 4 bases at V and 7 bases at J; junction bases unmatched: 7. CDR3 length: 14 residues. CDR3 sequence (DNA): TGTGCCAGCAGCTCCCGGGACAGGGGGGATGAGCAGTACTTC. It is translated as CASSSRDRGDEQYF.

The chain joins TRBV7-2 to TRBJ1-2; D gene ambiguous. CDR1 SGHTA and CDR2 FQGNSA come from the germline V gene. The CDR3 is made up of 15 amino acids. V shed 2 bases and J shed 4 bases, with 14 bases lying between them. CDR3 DNA sequence: TGTGCCAGCAGCTTAAATACAGCAAATATCTATGGCTACACCTTC. Protein sequence: CASSLNTANIYGYTF.